This T cell receptor beta chain is from a study of T cell changes during pregnancy in multiple sclerosis. Produced via immunoSEQ multiplex PCR; TCRdb's table is partial and in-frame only. The table shows approximately 89,000 clones, with about 95% occurring only once. The CDR3 extends over 14 amino acids. V lost 9 bases to trimming and J lost 4 bases, with 16 bases between them. The germline CDR1 and CDR2 sequences are MGHDK and SYGVNS. The rearrangement joins TRBV25-1 to TRBJ1-5; D is unclear. The specimen was peripheral blood, collected in the third trimester of pregnancy. This sequence originates from a female donor with multiple sclerosis, enrolled in a pregnancy study. CDR3 amino acids: CASIPARENQPQHF. CDR3 DNA: TGTGCCAGTATCCCTGCTAGGGAGAATCAGCCCCAGCATTTT.